This T cell receptor (beta chain) was observed in a study of neurological immune-mediated disorders (dated by TCRdb to between 2018 and 2020). About the full investigation: The study compared peripheral blood TCR-beta repertoires of HTLV-I-associated myelopathy (HAM/TSP) patients, multiple sclerosis patients and healthy controls using UMI-based sequencing. The approximately 110 TCR-beta libraries included longitudinal samples, technical triplicates and paired sorted CD4+ and CD8+ T-cell subsets alongside PBMC samples. Of the approximately 66 subjects in the cohort, around 15 were HAM/TSP patients, roughly 35 were multiple sclerosis patients, and some 20 were healthy controls. Here is what the overall study found, with its caveats: TCR clonal expansion was greatest in HAM/TSP patients and smallest in MS patients, who ranked below even healthy controls. Across subjects, expanded clones never shared an identical CDR3 amino acid sequence, which suggests that the TCR-beta repertoires in every group were private.

This clonotype appeared a few times. Its antigen has not been determined. No qualities accompany the bases; no much larger clone lies one base away. Per the germline V gene (reference sequence), MNHNY is the CDR1 and SVGAGI is the CDR2. The CDR3 contains 12 residues, cysteine and phenylalanine counted. The kept DNA is CDR3 alone, 36 bases in frame from the first base. At the junction V is shortened by 7 bases and J by 6 bases, with 11 bases in between. The healthy controls were volunteers from blood banks in Maryland, USA. For unsorted PBMC libraries, 2 million PBMCs were used after storage in RNAlater at -80 degrees C until RNA extraction. Peripheral blood underwent Ficoll-Hypaque density gradient centrifugation to isolate PBMCs, which were then cryopreserved in liquid nitrogen. cDNA synthesis used template-switch 5'RACE with a primer carrying a 10-nucleotide random unique molecular identifier tagging each TCR transcript. Over 180 million TCR-beta sequences, covering 15-18 subjects, were produced in each sequencing run. Total RNA was extracted with the RNeasy kit. The KAPA Real-time Library Amplification kit was used to amplify TCR-beta VDJ regions with primers targeting the TCR constant region and the 5'RACE anchor. Sample indexes and Illumina adaptors were added in a first PCR, and a second PCR then increased library yield. After Ampure bead purification, the roughly 650 bp TCR product was size-selected on a 2% E-gel SizeSelection system. Before pooling, library quality was checked on a Bioanalyzer, concentration was measured with Qubit, and libraries were quantified with the Kapa Library Quantification kit. An Illumina HiSeq 2500 sequenced the libraries paired-end 2 x 150 bp. To increase sequence diversity, roughly 24-32% phiX was spiked into each library pool. The authors processed their data as follows. The UMI-based MiGEC pipeline processed quality-filtered reads and removed over 75% of raw TCR sequences during error correction. IMGT germline references were used for alignment of VDJ genes, and clonotypes were defined by a unique CDR3 amino acid sequence together with V-J genes. Clonal expansion, Shannon diversity and CDR3 relatedness (CalcPairwiseDistances, ClusterSamples) were evaluated with VDJtools, and phylogenetic trees were built with CLCbio workbench. A clone was classed as expanded if it had 8 or more unique UMIs, a cutoff based on coefficient-of-variation modelling across technical triplicates. The public sequencing data were trimmed at Q25 with fastp and processed into clonotypes with MiXCR by TCRdb, which kept only in-frame beta chains. Here each entry gathers all rows of one CDR3 protein and keeps the most common genes and DNA. TCRdb assigned the V and J calls; the authors' analysis was not used. In this sample the table shows 75,000 to 95,000 distinct CDR3 sequences, approximately 17% of which occur a single time. The biggest ten clones account for 15% of the sample.

Specimen: PBMCs. Recombination linked TRBV6-6 to TRBJ2-3, with the D gene not clear enough to name. The sequence derives from a woman in her thirties or forties in good health. The CDR3 region has the sequence CASTKGRDTQYF. The DNA reads as follows: TGTGCCAGCACCAAGGGCAGGGATACGCAGTATTTT.